This T cell receptor (beta chain) was sequenced in a study of CD8+CD57+ T cells in acquired aplastic anemia. Study results and caveats: In CD8+ cells, Simpson's diversity showed no significant difference between patients and controls. Patients and controls shared 25 to 35 CD8+ CDR3 sequences, highly expressed in patients.

The CDR3 length is 14 residues. V trimming: 0 bases; J trimming: 6 bases; junction bases outside the gene matches: 5. Germline V lookup: CDR1 DFQATT, CDR2 SNEGSKA (reference sequence). Selection for sequencing was limited to patients who had shown CD8+CD57+ cell expansion by flow cytometry. Blood was sampled before the patients had received any therapy. TCR beta VDJ and CDR3 profiling used genomic DNA as template. One entry per CDR3 protein, called by TCRdb with MiXCR from the reads. The table has under 200,000 distinct CDR3 sequences, around 75% seen once. A word on this clonotype: Its target is unknown. This may arise from a read error, as a much more abundant clone is one base away.

The TCR originated in a human donor with aplastic anemia. The chain couples TRBV20-1 to TRBJ2-7; 10 bases map to TRBD1. The sequenced material came from sorted CD4+, CD8+, or CD8+CD57+ T cells (not recorded which) from PBMCs. CDR3 protein: CSARELGQGVEQYV. The DNA of the CDR3 is TGCAGTGCTAGAGAGCTAGGACAGGGGGTCGAGCAGTACGTC.